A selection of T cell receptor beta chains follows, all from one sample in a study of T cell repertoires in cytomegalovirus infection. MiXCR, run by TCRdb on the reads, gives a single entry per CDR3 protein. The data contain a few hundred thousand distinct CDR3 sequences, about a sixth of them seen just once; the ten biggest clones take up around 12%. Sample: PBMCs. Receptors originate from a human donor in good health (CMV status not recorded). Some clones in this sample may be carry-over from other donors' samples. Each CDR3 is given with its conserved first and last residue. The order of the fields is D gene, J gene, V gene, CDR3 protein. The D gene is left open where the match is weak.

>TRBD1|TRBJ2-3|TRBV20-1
CSAGQYGSSTDTQYF
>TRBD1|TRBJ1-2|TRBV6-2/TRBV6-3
CASSYWRQGQYGYTF
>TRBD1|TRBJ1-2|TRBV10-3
CAISPGQGGVGYTF
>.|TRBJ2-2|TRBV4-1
CASSQGPGPPSNTGELFF
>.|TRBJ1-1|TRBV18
CASSPGGGSSTEAFF
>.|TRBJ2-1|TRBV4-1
CASSQDRDIPSGQFF
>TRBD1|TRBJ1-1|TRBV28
CASRSGTGDYTEAFF
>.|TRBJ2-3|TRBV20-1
CSARDRDGTDTQYF
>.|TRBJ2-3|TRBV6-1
CASSVAGGTDTQYF
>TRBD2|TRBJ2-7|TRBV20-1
CSARRSLAAYEQYF
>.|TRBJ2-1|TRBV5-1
CASSLGDENNEQFF
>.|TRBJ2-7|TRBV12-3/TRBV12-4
CASSFSNSYEQYF
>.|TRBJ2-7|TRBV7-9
CASRRYYEQYF
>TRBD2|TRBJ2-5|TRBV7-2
CASSLSGWYQETQYF
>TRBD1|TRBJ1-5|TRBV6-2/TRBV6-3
CASSHDRAPQHF
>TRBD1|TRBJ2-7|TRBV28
CASSSPGTGASYEQYF
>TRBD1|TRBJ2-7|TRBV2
CAGGQGSHEQYF
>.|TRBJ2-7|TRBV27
CASSPRVMIAYEQYF
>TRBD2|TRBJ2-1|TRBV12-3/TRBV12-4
CASSLGTAGTNEQFF
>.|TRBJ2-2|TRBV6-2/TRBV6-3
CASSYSNLGELFF
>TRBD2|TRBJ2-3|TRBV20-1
CSARDGTSGGRVTDTQYF
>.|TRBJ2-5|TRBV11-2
CASSFNARRGMETQYF
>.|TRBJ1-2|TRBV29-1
CRTDRDGYTF
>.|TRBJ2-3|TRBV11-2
CASSSLSQGSYTDTQYF
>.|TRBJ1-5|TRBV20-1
CSAVFRQHSAGQPQHF
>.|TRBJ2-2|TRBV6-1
CASSEGYTWRDTGELFF
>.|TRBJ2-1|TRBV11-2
CASSAVRGFSYNEQFF
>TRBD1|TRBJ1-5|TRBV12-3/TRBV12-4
CASSFRQGAEQPQHF
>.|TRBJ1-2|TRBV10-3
CAISEPGNYGYTF
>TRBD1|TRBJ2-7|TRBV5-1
CASSLTPTGGYDEQYF
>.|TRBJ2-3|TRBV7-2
CASSPRLGTDTQYF
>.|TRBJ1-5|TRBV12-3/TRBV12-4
CASRPDRNQPQHF
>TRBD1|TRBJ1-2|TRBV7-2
CASSRDTDRDYTF
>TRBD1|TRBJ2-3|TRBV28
CASRDPIPQGARDTDTQYF
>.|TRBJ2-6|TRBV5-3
CASTKTGHSGANVLTF
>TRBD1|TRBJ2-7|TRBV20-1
CSASSRGTMSLQLF
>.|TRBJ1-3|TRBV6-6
CASGRWGLDGNTIYF
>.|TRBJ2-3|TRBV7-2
CASSGGFTDTQYF
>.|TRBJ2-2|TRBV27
CASRSRGVGGELFF
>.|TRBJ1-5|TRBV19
CASSPETSYQPQHF
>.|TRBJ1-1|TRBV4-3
CASSQGGMKNTEAFF
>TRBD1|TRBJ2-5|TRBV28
CASRIQVQGAQYF
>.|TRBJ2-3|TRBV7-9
CASSLKWRQVSHTDTQYF
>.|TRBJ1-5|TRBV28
CASSAALGDQPQHF
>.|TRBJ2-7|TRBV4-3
CASSQDRTGPSSSYEQYF
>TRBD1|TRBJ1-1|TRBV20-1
CSASDRGRGRGTEAFF
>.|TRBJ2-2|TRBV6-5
CASQGTTGELFF
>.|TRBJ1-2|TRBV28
CASRITDGYGYTF
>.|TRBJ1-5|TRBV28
CASSLRGEQHF
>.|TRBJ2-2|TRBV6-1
CASSEAYAGELFF
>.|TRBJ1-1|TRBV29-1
CSVARQPNTEAFF